This T cell receptor beta chain was recorded in a study of early T cells in non-severe SARS-CoV-2 infection. Looking at the study overall: Sequenced bulk RNA came from whole blood that was unsorted, and chains were unpaired.

This clonotype was seen at least ten times. Its antigen is still unknown. Study-wide results and limits: Anti-spike CD8 responses were favored in VDJdb matching, and private and CD4 specificities were missed.

Individual cDNA molecules each received unique molecular identifiers attached to them. TCRdb used MiXCR to reprocess the 5' RACE reads, holding one entry per CDR3 protein. The data show 60,000 or so distinct CDR3 sequences, around 12% seen once. This receptor was obtained from an adult who was a healthcare worker with PCR-confirmed SARS-CoV-2 infection or an uninfected control (not recorded which). The sample consisted of whole blood.

CDR3 nucleotide sequence: TGCGCCAGCAGCCCGGCAGGCCTCTCCTACGAGCAGTACTTC. It is translated as CASSPAGLSYEQYF. This sequence joins TRBV5-1 and TRBJ2-7; D remains ambiguous. This CDR3 contains 14 residues. Trimming took 4 bases from V and 0 from J, leaving 11 bases between them. Germline V gene sequence: CDR1 SGHRS, CDR2 YFSETQ.